This T cell receptor beta chain was sequenced in a study of control samples from healthy donors and cancer patients. Method: immunoSEQ multiplex PCR; TCRdb's copy keeps in-frame clones and lacks some. Altogether about 170,000 clones are present, 80% to 95% being singletons, with the ten largest covering around 2%. The CDR3 has 15 residues. The V gene lost 3 bases and the J gene lost 5 bases, with 14 bases spanning the gap. Germline loops: CDR1 SGHTA, CDR2 FQGNSA. Specimen: blood. The TCR sequence derives from a woman aged 40-49 years in good health. The rearrangement uses TRBV7-2 and TRBJ1-5; no clear D. CDR3 sequence reads: CASSFRGGDYQPQHF. As DNA, the CDR3 is TGTGCCAGCAGCTTTCGAGGCGGCGATTATCAGCCCCAGCATTTT.